A single sample is the source of the 7 T cell receptor beta chains below, sequenced in a study of shared T cell receptors in the human thymus. TCRdb keeps only in-frame clones here, not all; method: immunoSEQ multiplex PCR. Of about 710,000 clones listed, more than 75% are singletons. The data were also submitted as part of a second study, on human thymus T cells.

The sequenced sample was thymocytes. The source is a boy less than two years old with a congenital heart defect.

The chain couples TRBV11-3 to TRBJ2-2; TRBD1 is a possible D gene (7 bases). V lost 0 bases and J lost 4, with 12 bases in between. Germline V CDR1 and CDR2: SGHNT, YENEEA. The CDR3 contains 16 residues. The CDR3 sequence is CASSLEPGGGTGELFF. The CDR3 DNA reads as TGTGCCAGCAGCTTAGAGCCAGGGGGAGGCACCGGGGAGCTGTTTTTT.

This clone was recorded a few times. In nucleotides, the CDR3 is TGTGCCAGCAGCCCCCGGACAGGGGGCTCGGGTAACTATGGCTACACCTTC. It encodes CASSPRTGGSGNYGYTF. The chain combines TRBV11-2 with TRBJ1-2; 11 nucleotides align to TRBD1. Germline lookup yields CDR1 SGHAT and CDR2 FQNNGV. J gave up 1 base and V 5 bases, and 9 bases lay outside the gene matches. The CDR3 runs 17 residues.

The chain has TRBV27 and TRBJ2-7; D uncertain. V was cut by 5 bases and J by 2 bases, with 19 bases left in between. This CDR3 is built from 16 residues. Germline lookup yields CDR1 MNHEY and CDR2 SMNVEV (reference sequence). CDR3 in amino acids: CASSPAHGENPYEQYF. The CDR3 bases are TGTGCCAGCAGTCCAGCTCACGGAGAGAACCCCTACGAGCAGTACTTC.

This rearrangement joins TRBV7-2 to TRBJ1-2; D is unclear. The germline V gene has CDR1 SGHTA and CDR2 FQGNSA. The CDR3 extends over 11 amino acids. With 4 bases removed from V and 2 bases from J, the gap between germline ends came to 2 bases. The CDR3, as DNA: TGTGCCAGCAGCTCAAACTATGGCTACACCTTC. Its protein is CASSSNYGYTF.

The chain carries TRBV28 and TRBJ2-3, with 7 bases that match TRBD1. This CDR3 has 17 residues. V dropped 6 bases and J dropped 1; count of bases not matched to a gene: 13. Germline V gene sequence: CDR1 MDHEN, CDR2 SYDVKM. CDR3 coding DNA: TGTGCCAGCAGCATTGTGTCCCGACAGGGCCGCACAGATACGCAGTATTTT. It encodes CASSIVSRQGRTDTQYF. The full variable domain, with the rest looked up from reference TRBV28 and TRBJ2-3, is DVKVTQSSRYLVKRTGEKVFLECVQDMDHENMFWYRQDPGLGLRLIYFSYDVKMKEKGDIPEGYSVSREKKERFSLILESASTNQTSMYLCASSIVSRQGRTDTQYFGPGTRLTVL.

This clone showed up just once. The chain uses TRBV27 and TRBJ2-5; the match to TRBD1 covers 9 bases. V lost 0 bases to trimming and J lost 4 bases; unmatched junction nucleotides: 3. Germline V gene data show CDR1 as MNHEY and CDR2 as SMNVEV (reference sequence). This CDR3 spans 15 amino acids. The CDR3 protein is CASSLSGTGTETQYF. The CDR3 bases are TGTGCCAGCAGTTTATCGGGGACAGGGACAGAGACCCAGTACTTC.

The gene calls are TRBV19 and TRBJ1-5; perhaps TRBD1 as D (5 bases). This CDR3 is built from 13 residues. V lost 7 bases to trimming and J lost 7 bases, with 14 bases between them. The V gene's germline CDR1 is LNHDA and CDR2 SQIVND (reference sequence). The CDR3 DNA reads TGTGCCAGTACACCAGGGTTATACCAGCCCCAGCATTTT. This gives the protein CASTPGLYQPQHF.